The next 14 T cell receptor beta chains were all read from a single sample in a study of vaccination and CD4 T cells after COVID-19. These TCRs are of unknown antigen specificity. Treatment meaning: roughly 10-day PBMC culture with coronavirus spike peptide pools or control peptides (ViraFEST assay). Oncomine TCR Beta short-read sequencing was applied to DNA from cultured CD4+ T cells. TCRdb processed the PCR reads anew with MiXCR; each CDR3 protein has one entry. The sample contains under 20,000 distinct CDR3 sequences, less than 70% of which appear only once. The sample consisted of CD4+ T cells from blood, cultured in vitro. These receptors came from a human donor who had recovered from COVID-19.

On this clonotype: The missing conserved phenylalanine or tryptophan at the end of this CDR3 makes a read error likely. The chain is built from TRBV7-2 and TRBJ1-5, with 7 bases identical to TRBD1. J gave up 1 base and V 5 bases, and 8 bases lay outside the gene matches. The CDR3 is made up of 16 amino acids. The germline CDR1 and CDR2 sequences are SGHTA and FQGNSA. Here the CDR3 reads CASSASDRSSNQPQHL. In DNA, the CDR3 is TGTGCCAGCAGCGCCTCGGACAGGTCCAGCAATCAGCCCCAGCATTTG.

This clonotype was observed a handful of times. The CDR3 sequence is CASSEILQNWDQPQHF. The CDR3 DNA reads as TGTGCCAGCAGTGAAATCCTCCAAAACTGGGATCAGCCCCAGCATTTT. The chain links TRBV6-1 to TRBJ1-5; no clear D. With 2 bases removed from V and 5 bases from J, the gap between germline ends came to 16 bases. CDR1 is MNHNS, CDR2 SASEGT, per germline. This CDR3 contains 16 residues.

This clonotype was seen only a few times. The chain has TRBV20-1 and TRBJ1-2, with unresolved D. Per germline, CDR1 DFQATT and CDR2 SNEGSKA (reference sequence). The CDR3 is made up of 13 amino acids. The germline V and J ends were trimmed by 1 base and 8 bases, with 14 bases remaining between them. The CDR3, as DNA: TGCAGTGCTAGAGTAGTGGCCCTCGGGGGCTACACCTTC. This encodes CSARVVALGGYTF.

This clonotype was detected a few times. The J gene is TRBJ2-3, the V gene TRBV6-5, with 8 positions matching TRBD2. The J segment lost 1 base and the V segment lost 0 bases, leaving 9 bases of the junction unmatched. CDR3 size: 18 residues. Germline V gives CDR1 MNHEY, CDR2 SVGAGI. As DNA, the CDR3 is TGTGCCAGCAGTTACTCTCACGGGGGGGGAGGGGGCACAGATACGCAGTATTTT. Translated: CASSYSHGGGGGTDTQYF.

The J gene is TRBJ2-5, the V gene TRBV20-1; 7 positions match TRBD2. J gave up 2 bases and V 5 bases, and 11 bases lay outside the gene matches. Germline CDR1 and CDR2: DFQATT and SNEGSKA (reference sequence). The CDR3 loop spans 15 amino acids. In nucleotides, the CDR3 is TGCAGTGCTCCCCGAAGAACTAGCGCGCAAGAGACCCAGTACTTC. Amino acids: CSAPRRTSAQETQYF.

This clonotype was recorded a few times. V is TRBV19 and J is TRBJ1-5; 7 nucleotides align to TRBD1. V was clipped by 3 bases and J by 6 bases; unmatched bases: 5. The germline CDR1 and CDR2 sequences are LNHDA and SQIVND (reference sequence). The CDR3 has 14 amino acids. The CDR3 DNA reads TGTGCCAGTAGTATGCCAGGGGGTGGTCAGCCCCAGCATTTT. This sequence encodes CASSMPGGGQPQHF. Supplemented by reference TRBV19 and TRBJ1-5, the full variable domain reads DGGITQSPKYLFRKEGQNVTLSCEQNLNHDAMYWYRQDPGQGLRLIYYSQIVNDFQKGDIAEGYSVSREKKESFPLTVTSAQKNPTAFYLCASSMPGGGQPQHFGDGTRLSIL.

The chain is built from TRBV27 and TRBJ1-6; D is perhaps TRBD1 (6 bases). The CDR3 has 15 residues. V dropped 4 bases and J dropped 7 bases, with 14 bases sitting between them. Germline loops: CDR1 MNHEY, CDR2 SMNVEV (reference sequence). CDR3: CASSWGPQSNSPLHF. For the CDR3, the DNA is TGTGCCAGCAGTTGGGGGCCGCAGTCCAATTCACCCCTCCACTTT.

In this sample, this clonotype turned up a few times. The chain employs TRBV27 and TRBJ1-2; D unresolved. With 8 bases removed from V and 5 bases from J, the gap between germline ends came to 15 bases. Germline V CDR1 and CDR2: MNHEY, SMNVEV (reference sequence). The CDR3 runs to 13 residues. The CDR3 DNA is TGTGCCAGCTTCTCCGGCGACGATTATGGCTACACCTTC. This translates into CASFSGDDYGYTF.

The rearrangement links TRBV20-1 to TRBJ1-3; no clear D gene. This CDR3 has 14 residues. V was shortened by 3 bases and J by 0 bases, with 9 bases between the two germline ends. Germline V gene data show CDR1 as DFQATT and CDR2 as SNEGSKA (reference sequence). CDR3 in amino acids: CSASSKVSGNTIYF. The CDR3 region has the DNA TGCAGTGCTAGTAGTAAAGTCTCTGGAAACACCATATATTTT.

This rearrangement joins TRBV12-3 or TRBV12-4 to TRBJ2-4; tentatively, D is TRBD1 (5 bases). The CDR3 length is 16 residues. The V end was cut by 1 base, the J end by 9 bases, with 19 bases between. The CDR3 DNA follows: TGTGCCAGCAGTTTAGGGGGCGGTCGGGCCGCTGGCATTCAGTACTTC. Translation gives CASSLGGGRAAGIQYF.

J is TRBJ1-1 and V is TRBV28; no clear D. V was pared by 8 bases and J by 4 bases, with 17 bases between. The V gene's germline CDR1 is MDHEN and CDR2 SYDVKM. The CDR3 is made up of 14 amino acids. The CDR3 nucleotides read TGTGCCAGCGTTGGTTATGATGTGGGCACTGAAGCTTTCTTT. Amino acids: CASVGYDVGTEAFF. Together with reference TRBV28 and TRBJ1-1, the CDR3 gives the full variable domain: DVKVTQSSRYLVKRTGEKVFLECVQDMDHENMFWYRQDPGLGLRLIYFSYDVKMKEKGDIPEGYSVSREKKERFSLILESASTNQTSMYLCASVGYDVGTEAFFGQGTRLTVV.

This clonotype showed up just a few times. This chain's CDR3 is CASSGAGGGYSNQPQHF. The CDR3 nucleotides read TGTGCCAGCTCAGGGGCCGGGGGCGGCTATAGCAATCAGCCCCAGCATTTT. The genes are TRBV18 and TRBJ1-5; possibly TRBD1 for D (6 bases). Trimming took off 5 bases at V and 0 bases at J, with 17 bases between the two ends. This CDR3 is 17 amino acids long. CDR1 KGHSH and CDR2 LQKENI come from the germline V gene. Drawing the rest from reference TRBV18 and TRBJ1-5, the complete variable domain is NAGVMQNPRHLVRRRGQEARLRCSPMKGHSHVYWYRQLPEEGLKFMVYLQKENIIDESGMPKERFSAEFPKEGPSILRIQQVVRGDSAAYFCASSGAGGGYSNQPQHFGDGTRLSIL.

This chain joins TRBV12-3 or TRBV12-4 and TRBJ1-2; the match to TRBD1 covers 10 bases. The ends lost 4 bases at V and 7 bases at J; junction bases unmatched: 0. CDR3 length: 12 residues. CDR3 sequence: CASSWTGGGYTF. The CDR3 DNA sequence: TGTGCCAGCAGTTGGACAGGGGGTGGCTACACCTTC.

The rearrangement uses TRBV7-9 and TRBJ2-5; D perhaps matches TRBD2 (6 bases). The V and J ends lost 4 bases and 5 bases respectively, with 11 bases between them. Germline assignment: CDR1 SEHNR and CDR2 FQNEAQ (reference sequence). This CDR3 comprises 13 residues. The CDR3, as DNA: TGTGCCAGCAGCTACGGGGGACGGGAGACCCAGTACTTC. It encodes CASSYGGRETQYF. The whole variable domain, filled in from reference TRBV7-9 and TRBJ2-5, reads DTGVSQNPRHKITKRGQNVTFRCDPISEHNRLYWYRQTLGQGPEFLTYFQNEAQLEKSRLLSDRFSAERPKGSFSTLEIQRTEQGDSAMYLCASSYGGRETQYFGPGTRLLVL.